The present T cell receptor beta chain was sequenced within a study of spatial heterogeneity in lung cancer. Whole-study context: Alpha-chain sequences were detected in numbers that were consistently lower than beta-chain sequences.

Time point of the sample: sample taken at primary tumor resection. Unsorted samples of tumor, nontumor lung or frozen PBMC had their whole RNA sequenced. Samples were obtained from more than 70 donors, all untreated early-stage non-small cell lung cancer patients. TCRdb reprocessed the 5' RACE reads via MiXCR and lists one record per CDR3 protein. Among more than 20,000 distinct CDR3 sequences listed, approximately 4.4% were seen once. V was pared by 3 bases and J by 1 base, with 12 bases of the junction left unmatched. CDR3 length: 19 residues. Germline-derived CDR1 and CDR2 are LGHNA and YNFKEQ. The sample holds many counts of this clonotype.

The chain uses TRBV4-2 and TRBJ2-3; 11 bases are shared with TRBD2. The sequencing here drew on PBMCs, taken at surgery. This TCR came from a male donor with early-stage non-small cell lung cancer. The CDR3 nucleotides are TGTGCCAGCAGCCAGGGTTTAGCGGGGGGGCCGCTCGGCACAGATACGCAGTATTTT. Translated, it gives CASSQGLAGGPLGTDTQYF.